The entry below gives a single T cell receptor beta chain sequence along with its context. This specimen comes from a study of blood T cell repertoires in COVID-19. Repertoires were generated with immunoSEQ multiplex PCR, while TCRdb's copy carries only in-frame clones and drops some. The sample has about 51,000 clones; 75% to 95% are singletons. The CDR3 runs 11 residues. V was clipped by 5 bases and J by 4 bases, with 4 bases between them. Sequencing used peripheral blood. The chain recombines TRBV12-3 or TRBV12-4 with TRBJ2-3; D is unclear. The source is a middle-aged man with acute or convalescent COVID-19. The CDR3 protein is CASSESDTQYF. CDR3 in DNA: TGTGCCAGCAGTGAGTCAGATACGCAGTATTTT.